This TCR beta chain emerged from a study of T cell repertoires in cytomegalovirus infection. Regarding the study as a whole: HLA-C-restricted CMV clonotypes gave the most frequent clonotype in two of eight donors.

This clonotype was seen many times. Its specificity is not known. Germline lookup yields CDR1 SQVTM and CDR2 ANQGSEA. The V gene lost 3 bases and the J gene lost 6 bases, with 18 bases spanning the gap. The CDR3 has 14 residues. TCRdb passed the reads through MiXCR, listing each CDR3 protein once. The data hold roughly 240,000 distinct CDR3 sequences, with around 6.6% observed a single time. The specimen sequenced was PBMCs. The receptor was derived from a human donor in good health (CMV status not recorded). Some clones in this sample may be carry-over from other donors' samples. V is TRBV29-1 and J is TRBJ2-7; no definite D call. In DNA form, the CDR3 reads TGCAGCGTTGAGGTAACGGCTGGGTCAGGCGAGCAGTACTTC. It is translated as CSVEVTAGSGEQYF.